A single sample is the source of the 28 T cell receptor beta chains below, sequenced in a study of PD-1 blockade in classical Hodgkin lymphoma. Here immunoSEQ multiplex PCR was the method, and the copy in TCRdb shows in-frame clones only, minus some. The sample shows fewer than 95,000 clones, 83% of them seen only once. Time point of the sample: cycle 4 day 1 (C4D1), after less than 7 weeks of nivolumab. Brentuximab vedotin exposure varied, and every patient relapsed after autologous stem cell transplantation. Source: peripheral blood mononuclear cells (PBMCs), taken before the fourth cycle of nivolumab. These receptors came from a human donor with classical Hodgkin lymphoma.

The chain combines TRBV11-2 with TRBJ2-5, with 11 positions matching TRBD2. This CDR3 region has 17 residues. V was pared by 5 bases and J by 0 bases, with 8 bases of the junction left unmatched. In germline, CDR1 is SGHAT, CDR2 FQNNGV. CDR3 in DNA: TGTGCCAGCAGCCCCGGGACTAGCGGTGGGTACCAAGAGACCCAGTACTTC. Translation: CASSPGTSGGYQETQYF.

The chain combines TRBV10-3 with TRBJ2-2; TRBD2 might be the D (6 bases). Trimming pared 8 bases from V and 7 bases from J, leaving 14 bases between. The CDR3 runs to 13 residues. Germline V CDR1 and CDR2: ENHRY, SYGVKD. The CDR3 nucleotides read TGTGCCATCGGCGGGACCCTAGGCGGGGAGCTGTTTTTT. Translation gives CAIGGTLGGELFF.

This chain uses TRBV4-2 with TRBJ2-3; 7 nucleotides align to TRBD2. CDR3 size: 18 residues. Germline V gene data show CDR1 as LGHNA and CDR2 as YNFKEQ. The junction had 15 bases not matched to a gene; V was cut back by 1 base and J by 5 bases. DNA for the CDR3: TGTGCCAGCAGCCAAGTGGGGGTGGTTGCGGGAGTTGGAGATACGCAGTATTTT. It codes for CASSQVGVVAGVGDTQYF.

The V gene is TRBV7-2, the J gene TRBJ2-7, with unresolved D. The CDR3 contains 13 residues. Germline values: CDR1 SGHTA, CDR2 FQGNSA. Trimming left V 5 bases short and J 3 bases short, with 11 bases between. Here the CDR3 reads CASSPPGLYEQYF. The DNA for the CDR3 is TGTGCCAGCAGCCCCCCGGGTCTCTACGAGCAGTACTTC.

The chain uses TRBV5-1 and TRBJ2-5; D is possibly TRBD1 or TRBD2 (6 bases each). Germline V gene sequence: CDR1 SGHRS, CDR2 YFSETQ. The ends were cut back, 4 bases at V and 1 base at J, with 14 bases in the middle. The CDR3 spans 15 residues. CDR3 protein: CASSQTGTLQETQYF. The DNA of the CDR3 is TGCGCCAGCAGCCAAACAGGGACTCTCCAAGAGACCCAGTACTTC.

The J gene is TRBJ2-7, the V gene TRBV5-4; tentatively, D is TRBD1 or TRBD2 (5 bases each). V was trimmed by 0 bases and J by 0 bases, leaving 13 bases between them. Germline assignment: CDR1 SGHNT and CDR2 YYREEE (reference sequence). This CDR3 has 16 amino acids. The CDR3 loop is CASSLAGALSSYEQYF. DNA of the CDR3: TGTGCCAGCAGCTTGGCCGGGGCTCTTAGCTCCTACGAGCAGTACTTC. Looking up the rest from reference TRBV5-4 and TRBJ2-7 gives the full variable domain: ETGVTQSPTHLIKTRGQQVTLRCSSQSGHNTVSWYQQALGQGPQFIFQYYREEENGRGNFPPRFSGLQFPNYSSELNVNALELDDSALYLCASSLAGALSSYEQYFGPGTRLTVT.

V usage is TRBV10-3 and J usage is TRBJ2-7, with D possibly matching TRBD1 (5 bases). Per germline, CDR1 ENHRY and CDR2 SYGVKD. This CDR3 contains 15 residues. The V gene lost 4 bases and the J gene lost 2 bases, with 15 bases spanning the gap. The DNA for the CDR3 is TGTGCCATCAGTGTGGGCAGGGCGAGCCCCTACGAGCAGTACTTC. As protein: CAISVGRASPYEQYF.

This rearrangement joins TRBV6-1 to TRBJ1-1, with D maybe TRBD1 (6 bases). CDR3 length: 11 residues. Germline V lookup: CDR1 MNHNS, CDR2 SASEGT. Trimming shortened V by 6 bases and J by 5 bases, and 7 bases separated the two germline ends. The DNA for the CDR3 is TGTGCCAGCAGGGGACAAACTGAAGCTTTCTTT. As protein: CASRGQTEAFF.

V and J are TRBV11-2 and TRBJ2-3, with 8 bases aligning to TRBD2. J gave up 0 bases and V 5 bases, and 13 bases lay outside the gene matches. This CDR3 has 18 amino acids. Germline assignment: CDR1 SGHAT and CDR2 FQNNGV. The CDR3 nucleotides are TGTGCCAGCAGCCTCCTAGCGGGTACCTCACTGAGCACAGATACGCAGTATTTT. It yields the protein CASSLLAGTSLSTDTQYF.

The CDR3 coding sequence is TGTGCCAGCTCACCCAATAGCGGGAGATTAGAGACCCAGTACTTC. This sequence encodes CASSPNSGRLETQYF. The J gene is TRBJ2-5, the V gene TRBV18; 9 bases align to TRBD2. The V gene end was trimmed by 3 bases and the J gene end by 4 bases; junction bases not matched to a gene: 6. Germline loops: CDR1 KGHSH, CDR2 LQKENI. This CDR3 comprises 15 residues.

The genes are TRBV7-8 and TRBJ2-1; 7 bases fit TRBD1. The CDR3 extends over 14 amino acids. The junction had 7 bases not matched to a gene; V was cut back by 10 bases and J by 1 base. Per germline, CDR1 SGHVS and CDR2 FQNEAQ. CDR3 residues: CATGQASSYNEQFF. In DNA form, the CDR3 reads TGTGCCACTGGACAGGCCTCGTCCTACAATGAGCAGTTCTTC.

The rearrangement uses TRBV11-2 and TRBJ2-1; 8 nucleotides match TRBD1. The CDR3 runs 14 residues. Germline V gene data show CDR1 as SGHAT and CDR2 as FQNNGV. After removal of 5 bases from V and 4 bases from J, the junction contained 4 bases not matched to a gene. CDR3 nucleotide sequence: TGTGCCAGCAGCCCGGGACAGGAATACAATGAGCAGTTCTTC. Amino acid sequence: CASSPGQEYNEQFF.

The chain links TRBV4-1 to TRBJ2-5, with D possibly called TRBD1 or TRBD2 (5 bases each). Trimming shortened V by 4 bases and J by 5 bases, and 14 bases separated the two germline ends. The CDR3 has 14 amino acids. The germline gives CDR1 MGHRA, CDR2 YSYEKL. CDR3 sequence: CASSLGATEETQYF. Written as DNA, the CDR3 is TGCGCCAGCAGCCTCGGGGCTACAGAGGAGACCCAGTACTTC.

This clone was counted a single time. The chain recombines TRBV9 with TRBJ1-1; D might be TRBD1 (6 bases). Germline assignment: CDR1 SGDLS and CDR2 YYNGEE. This CDR3 is 16 amino acids long. V dropped 4 bases and J dropped 4 bases, with 20 bases sitting between them. This chain's CDR3 is CASSLLGRRGSTEAFF. In nucleotides, the CDR3 is TGTGCCAGCAGCCTCCTCGGTAGAAGGGGGTCCACTGAAGCTTTCTTT.

The chain recombines TRBV4-2 with TRBJ1-4, with no clear D. V lost 0 bases and J lost 0, with 8 bases in between. There are 16 residues in the CDR3. Germline V lookup: CDR1 LGHNA, CDR2 YNFKEQ. The CDR3 sequence: CASSQDWLPTNEKLFF. In DNA form, the CDR3 reads TGTGCCAGCAGCCAAGATTGGCTACCAACTAATGAAAAACTGTTTTTT.

CDR3 in DNA: TGTGCCAGCAGCCTTCTAGCGGGATACGAGCAGTTCTTC. Translating it yields CASSLLAGYEQFF. This sequence joins TRBV14 and TRBJ2-1, with 9 bases fitting TRBD2. There are 13 residues in the CDR3. Germline CDR1 reads SGHDN; CDR2 reads FVKESK. V was pared by 4 bases and J by 10 bases, with 5 bases of the junction left unmatched.

The gene calls are TRBV9 and TRBJ2-7; 9 nucleotides line up with TRBD2. Germline CDR1 reads SGDLS; CDR2 reads YYNGEE. V lost 4 bases, J lost 3 bases, and 8 bases stayed unmatched. CDR3 length: 15 amino acids. The DNA of the CDR3 is TGTGCCAGCAGCACGAGCGGGGGGAGTAGCTACGAGCAGTACTTC. It translates to CASSTSGGSSYEQYF.

J is TRBJ2-2 and V is TRBV9; TRBD2 agrees at 10 bases. This CDR3 comprises 18 residues. Trimming cost V 4 bases and J 1 base; bases outside gene matches: 10. Germline CDR1 is SGDLS and CDR2 is YYNGEE. CDR3 loop: CASSLSRVAGGNTGELFF. CDR3 bases: TGTGCCAGCAGCCTTTCCCGAGTAGCGGGAGGGAACACCGGGGAGCTGTTTTTT.

DNA for the CDR3: TGTGCCATCAGTGTTCAGGGGTTCAACACCGGGGAGCTGTTTTTT. It translates to CAISVQGFNTGELFF. The chain combines TRBV10-3 with TRBJ2-2; D perhaps matches TRBD1 (6 bases). Germline lookup yields CDR1 ENHRY and CDR2 SYGVKD. This CDR3 has 15 amino acids. Deletions cut 4 bases from V and 2 bases from J, with 11 bases between.

This clone was counted a few times. The chain links TRBV27 to TRBJ2-1, with 7 bases identical to TRBD1. V lost 4 bases to trimming and J lost 0 bases; unmatched junction nucleotides: 9. Germline V lookup: CDR1 MNHEY, CDR2 SMNVEV (reference sequence). The CDR3 contains 17 residues. The CDR3 protein is CASSSNRDRSSYNEQFF. In DNA, the CDR3 is TGTGCCAGCAGTTCAAACCGGGACAGAAGCTCCTACAATGAGCAGTTCTTC.

The genes are TRBV5-1 and TRBJ1-1; D ambiguous. The V gene's germline CDR1 is SGHRS and CDR2 YFSETQ. This CDR3 region has 13 residues. Trimming removed 0 bases from V and 1 base from J, with 4 bases in between. The CDR3 bases are TGCGCCAGCAGCTTGGCGGGGAACACTGAAGCTTTCTTT. It translates to CASSLAGNTEAFF.

About this clone: Additional DNA sequences in this sample encode the identical CDR3. V gene TRBV10-3 combines with J gene TRBJ2-3; D gene uncertain. Germline V CDR1 and CDR2: ENHRY, SYGVKD. The CDR3 totals 12 residues. With 4 bases removed from V and 0 bases from J, the gap between germline ends came to 2 bases. DNA for the CDR3: TGTGCCATCAGTGCGAGCACAGATACGCAGTATTTT. This encodes CAISASTDTQYF.

This chain connects TRBV5-6 to TRBJ2-7, with D possibly being TRBD1 or TRBD2 (5 bases each). Germline V gives CDR1 SGHDT, CDR2 YYEEEE. The V end was cut by 4 bases, the J end by 2 bases, with 16 bases between. This CDR3 spans 15 amino acids. The CDR3 is CASSRPGTGPYEQYF. CDR3 bases: TGTGCCAGCAGCCGTCCCGGGACCGGGCCCTACGAGCAGTACTTC.

The rearrangement joins TRBV10-3 to TRBJ2-7; TRBD2 agrees at 15 bases. Trimming removed 6 bases from V and 9 bases from J; junction bases left unmatched: 9. Germline V gene lookup returns CDR1 ENHRY and CDR2 SYGVKD. There are 15 residues in the CDR3. The CDR3 coding sequence is TGTGCCATCAGCGACCCGGGACTAGCGGGAGGCGGGCAGTACTTC. It yields the protein CAISDPGLAGGGQYF.

J is TRBJ2-1 and V is TRBV7-9; possible D gene TRBD2, 6 bases. Trimming shortened V by 0 bases and J by 8 bases, and 14 bases separated the two germline ends. The length of the CDR3 is 15 residues. Per the germline V gene, CDR1 is SEHNR and CDR2 is FQNEAQ (reference sequence). CDR3 bases: TGTGCCAGCAGCTTAGCCCTAGCGCCGACTGATGAGCAGTTCTTC. It translates to CASSLALAPTDEQFF.

The chain has TRBV4-1 and TRBJ1-1; the D is unclear. The CDR3 spans 17 residues. CDR1 is MGHRA, CDR2 YSYEKL, per germline. V was pared by 3 bases and J by 4 bases, with 21 bases between. The CDR3 bases are TGCGCCAGCAGCCAGTATCCCGGGTCGCCTCTGGGCACTGAAGCTTTCTTT. Encoded protein: CASSQYPGSPLGTEAFF.

The chain joins TRBV13 to TRBJ2-4; D assignment may be TRBD1 or TRBD2 (6 bases each). Germline loops: CDR1 PRHDT, CDR2 FYEKMQ (reference sequence). The CDR3 extends over 16 amino acids. V was pared by 4 bases and J by 7 bases, with 20 bases between. The CDR3 DNA is TGTGCCAGCAGCTCCACCGAGGGGGGCACAAGGAACATTCAGTACTTC. Translated: CASSSTEGGTRNIQYF.

The rearrangement joins TRBV19 to TRBJ1-2; the D gene is possibly TRBD1 (5 bases). Per the germline V gene, CDR1 is LNHDA and CDR2 is SQIVND (reference sequence). This CDR3 spans 15 amino acids. Trimming pared 4 bases from V and 0 bases from J, leaving 12 bases between. CDR3 nucleotides: TGTGCCAGTAGTAGTCAAGGGGCGCCTAACTATGGCTACACCTTC. This sequence encodes CASSSQGAPNYGYTF.